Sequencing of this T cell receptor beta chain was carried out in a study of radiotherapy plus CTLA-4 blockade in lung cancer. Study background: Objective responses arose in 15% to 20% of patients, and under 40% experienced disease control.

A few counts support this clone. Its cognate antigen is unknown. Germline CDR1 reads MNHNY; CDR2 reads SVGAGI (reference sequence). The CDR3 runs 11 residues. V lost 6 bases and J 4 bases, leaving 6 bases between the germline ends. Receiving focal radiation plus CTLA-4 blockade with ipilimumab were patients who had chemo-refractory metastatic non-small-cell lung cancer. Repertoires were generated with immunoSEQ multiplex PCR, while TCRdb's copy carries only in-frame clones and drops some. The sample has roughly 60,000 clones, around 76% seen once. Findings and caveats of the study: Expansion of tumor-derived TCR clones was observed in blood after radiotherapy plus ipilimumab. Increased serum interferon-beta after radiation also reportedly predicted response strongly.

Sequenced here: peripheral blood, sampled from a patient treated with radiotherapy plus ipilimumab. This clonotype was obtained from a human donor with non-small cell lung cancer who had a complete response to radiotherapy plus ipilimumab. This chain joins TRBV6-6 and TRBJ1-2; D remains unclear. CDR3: CASSVAYGYTF. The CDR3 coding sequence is TGTGCCAGCAGCGTAGCCTATGGCTACACCTTC.